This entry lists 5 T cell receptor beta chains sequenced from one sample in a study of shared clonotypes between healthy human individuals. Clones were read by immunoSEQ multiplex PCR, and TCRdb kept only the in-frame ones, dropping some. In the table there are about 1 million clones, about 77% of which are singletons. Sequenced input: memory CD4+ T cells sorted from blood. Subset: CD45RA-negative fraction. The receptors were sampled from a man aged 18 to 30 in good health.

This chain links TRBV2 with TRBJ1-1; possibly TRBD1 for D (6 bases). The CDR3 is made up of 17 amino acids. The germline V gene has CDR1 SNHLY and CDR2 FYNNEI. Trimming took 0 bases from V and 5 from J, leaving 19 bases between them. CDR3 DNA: TGTGCCAGCAGTGAAGCGCTGGGTGGCAGGGGAAGGACTGAAGCTTTCTTT. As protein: CASSEALGGRGRTEAFF.

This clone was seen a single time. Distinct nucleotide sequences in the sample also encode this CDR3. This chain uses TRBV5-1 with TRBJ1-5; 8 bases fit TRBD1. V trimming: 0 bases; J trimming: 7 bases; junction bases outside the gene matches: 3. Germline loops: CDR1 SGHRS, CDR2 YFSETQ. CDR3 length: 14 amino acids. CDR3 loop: CASSLGSGGQPQHF. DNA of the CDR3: TGCGCCAGCAGCTTGGGCTCAGGGGGCCAGCCCCAGCATTTT.

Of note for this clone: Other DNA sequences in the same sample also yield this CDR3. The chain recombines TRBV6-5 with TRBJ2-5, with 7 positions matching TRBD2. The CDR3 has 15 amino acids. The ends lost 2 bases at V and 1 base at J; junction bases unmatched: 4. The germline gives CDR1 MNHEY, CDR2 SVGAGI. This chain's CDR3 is CASSYSGTLQETQYF. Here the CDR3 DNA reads TGTGCCAGCAGTTACAGCGGGACCCTCCAAGAGACCCAGTACTTC.

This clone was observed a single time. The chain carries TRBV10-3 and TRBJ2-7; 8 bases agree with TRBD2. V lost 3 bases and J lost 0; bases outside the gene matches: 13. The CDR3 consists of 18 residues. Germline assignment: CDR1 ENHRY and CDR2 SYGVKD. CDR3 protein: CAISEAGTGGRFSYEQYF. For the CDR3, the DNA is TGTGCCATCAGTGAAGCGGGAACTGGCGGGAGGTTCTCCTACGAGCAGTACTTC.

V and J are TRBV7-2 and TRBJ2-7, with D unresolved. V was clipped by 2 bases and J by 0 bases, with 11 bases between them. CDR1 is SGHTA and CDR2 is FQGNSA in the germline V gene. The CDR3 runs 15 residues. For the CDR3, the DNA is TGTGCCAGCAGCTTACATGTGGTGGCCTCCTACGAGCAGTACTTC. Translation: CASSLHVVASYEQYF.